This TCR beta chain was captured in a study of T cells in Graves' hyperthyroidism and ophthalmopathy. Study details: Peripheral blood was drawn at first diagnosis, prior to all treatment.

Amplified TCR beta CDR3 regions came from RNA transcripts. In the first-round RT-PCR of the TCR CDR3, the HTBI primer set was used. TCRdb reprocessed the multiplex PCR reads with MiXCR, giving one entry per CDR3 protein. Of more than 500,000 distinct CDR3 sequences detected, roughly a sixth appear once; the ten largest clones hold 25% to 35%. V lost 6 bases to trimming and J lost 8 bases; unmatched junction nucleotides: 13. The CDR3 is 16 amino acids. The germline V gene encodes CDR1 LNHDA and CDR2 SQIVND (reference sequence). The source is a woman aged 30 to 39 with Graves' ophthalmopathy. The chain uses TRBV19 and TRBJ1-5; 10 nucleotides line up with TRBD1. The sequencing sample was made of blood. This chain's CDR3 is CASSSVIRDRGKPQHF. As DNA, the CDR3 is TGTGCCAGTAGCTCCGTGATCCGGGACAGGGGTAAGCCCCAGCATTTT.